This TCR beta chain was found in a study of post-analysis software for immune sequencing data (dated by TCRdb to between 2014 and 2016). Looking at the study overall: Relapsing-remitting, secondary progressive and progressive-relapsing multiple sclerosis were recorded as disease courses, and subtype annotation was lacking for some patients. Patient repertoires were compared against roughly 10 previously published healthy control repertoires from donors aged about 6 to 28 years. A subset of samples was prepared in parallel using single-end sample barcoding, then pooled and co-amplified after Illumina adapter ligation. The investigation overall reported the following: Patients showed significantly higher frequencies than controls for five TRBV segments, among them TRBV5-6, TRBV5-1 and TRBV20-1. Normalized Chao1 diversity was significantly lower in multiple sclerosis patients than controls, suggesting substantial peripheral T-cell clonal expansion. The control group was slightly older than the multiple sclerosis patient group. When samples were clustered directly using the F measure, samples prepared in the same batch co-clustered strongly, which prompted a batch-effect correction.

The CDR3, from cysteine to phenylalanine, totals 13 residues. Just the 39-base CDR3 DNA is kept, in frame starting at base 1. Trimming accounts for 4 bases at V and 13 bases at J, while the number of junction bases matched to no gene is 7. For CDR1 and CDR2, the germline V gene lists SNHLY and FYNNEI. Libraries were built with PCR. This sample was sequenced with an Illumina HiSeq 2500. Unique molecular identifiers were incorporated into TCR beta cDNA libraries to reduce PCR and sequencing biases. Every 1 to 10 million input T cells yielded roughly 500,000 cDNA molecules, meaning each molecule approximated one T cell. Patient libraries were prepared and sequenced with the same protocol used for the earlier healthy control dataset. Samples belonging to the same batch were prepared together, multiplexed and sequenced on a shared HiSeq lane. The study's processing was this. Raw barcoded reads were processed with MIGEC, and single-read molecular identifier groups were discarded before consensus assembly and CDR3 extraction. VDJtools was used for post-analysis of the clonotype tables, and diversity was normalized by down-sampling every dataset to the size of the smallest sample. To correct batch-related cross-sample contamination, repertoire overlap clustering matched CDR3 amino acid sequences but not nucleotide sequences. The public reads were reprocessed in TCRdb via fastp at Q25 and MiXCR, keeping in-frame beta chains. All rows with the same CDR3 protein become a single entry with the most common DNA and genes. None of the V and J calls come from the authors' own analysis; TCRdb made them. In all, the sample holds roughly 870,000 distinct CDR3 sequences, and around 53% of those were seen once. The biggest ten clones account for about 4.8% of the sample.

To demonstrate the VDJtools post-analysis software, the study profiled TCR beta repertoires from the peripheral blood of approximately twelve young patients with multiple sclerosis. The multiple sclerosis patients were children and adolescents between about 6 and 16 years of age. A remark on this clonotype: Its antigen remains unidentified. No base quality information exists; no much larger clone differs at one position.

This receptor was taken from a girl aged 5-17 years with multiple sclerosis. The sequence is built from TRBV2 and TRBJ2-5, and TRBD2 matches 12 of the central bases. The sample comprised blood. The nucleotides are TGTGCCAGCAGTGGACTAGCGGGAGTCCGCGGGTACTTC. Its coded protein is CASSGLAGVRGYF.